These 26 T cell receptor beta chains originate from one sample sequenced in a study of blood T cell repertoires in COVID-19. The method was immunoSEQ multiplex PCR; TCRdb's version includes in-frame clones alone and lacks a portion of them. The repertoire holds about 110,000 clones, with roughly 90% as singletons. The sample comprised peripheral blood. These receptors originate from a man in his forties or fifties with active or convalescent COVID-19.

The chain carries TRBV28 and TRBJ1-4, with TRBD1 matching 7 bases. Germline lookup yields CDR1 MDHEN and CDR2 SYDVKM. CDR3 size: 14 residues. V lost 6 bases to trimming and J lost 3 bases; unmatched junction nucleotides: 4. This CDR3 is CASRQGGANEKLFF. The CDR3 DNA follows: TGTGCCAGCAGGCAGGGGGGCGCTAATGAAAAACTGTTTTTT.

This clone was seen more than once but under ten times. The chain joins TRBV3-1 (or the pseudogene TRBV3-2) to TRBJ1-5; TRBD1 agrees at 10 bases. After removal of 3 bases from V and 5 bases from J, the junction contained 7 bases not matched to a gene. CDR3 length equals 16 residues. The germline V gene encodes CDR1 LGHDT and CDR2 YNNKEL (reference sequence). Written as DNA, the CDR3 is TGTGCCAGCAGCCAGGAATATGGGACAGGGGATCAGCCCCAGCATTTT. Protein: CASSQEYGTGDQPQHF.

V is TRBV9 and J is TRBJ1-2; D remains unclear. Germline V gene sequence: CDR1 SGDLS, CDR2 YYNGEE. The V end was cut by 0 bases, the J end by 3 bases, with 12 bases between. CDR3 size: 15 residues. DNA of the CDR3: TGTGCCAGCAGCGTAGCCGGCGGTCTCTACTATGGCTACACCTTC. It codes for CASSVAGGLYYGYTF.

The chain couples TRBV6-5 to TRBJ1-2; weak D call: TRBD1 (6 bases). The germline V and J ends were trimmed by 0 bases and 2 bases, with 13 bases remaining between them. CDR1 is MNHEY and CDR2 is SVGAGI in the germline V gene. This CDR3 contains 16 residues. Here the CDR3 DNA reads TGTGCCAGCAGTTACTCGGGGGCTGGACGAAACTATGGCTACACCTTC. It specifies CASSYSGAGRNYGYTF.

This clone has just a few counts. The chain links TRBV4-1 to TRBJ1-2, with TRBD1 matching over 10 bases. The trim removed 2 bases at V and 8 bases at J, leaving 8 bases unmatched. The CDR3 has 15 residues. The V gene's germline CDR1 is MGHRA and CDR2 YSYEKL. The CDR3 loop is CASSQLPGQGRGYTF. CDR3 bases: TGCGCCAGCAGCCAACTCCCGGGACAGGGGCGAGGCTACACCTTC.

V gene TRBV19 combines with J gene TRBJ2-3; D is perhaps TRBD1 (6 bases). Trimming removed 5 bases at V and 4 bases at J, with 13 bases between. Germline V gene lookup returns CDR1 LNHDA and CDR2 SQIVND (reference sequence). The CDR3 spans 14 residues. Here the CDR3 DNA reads TGTGCCAGTAGTTTGTCCACAGGGCCAGATACGCAGTATTTT. This codes for CASSLSTGPDTQYF.

For the CDR3, the DNA is TGTGCCAGCAGCCACCTCACAGGGGAGTCACCCCTCCACTTT. Translating it yields CASSHLTGESPLHF. The chain couples TRBV3-1 (or the pseudogene TRBV3-2) to TRBJ1-6, with 7 bases lining up with TRBD1. There are 14 residues in the CDR3. V shed 3 bases, J shed 10 bases, and the junction held 6 bases outside the gene matches. Germline V CDR1 and CDR2: LGHDT, YNNKEL (reference sequence).

This chain joins TRBV28 and TRBJ2-7; TRBD1 matches at 11 bases. The V and J ends lost 2 bases and 4 bases, in that order; junction bases with no gene match: 4. The CDR3 length is 15 residues. CDR1 and CDR2 from the germline V gene are MDHEN and SYDVKM. The CDR3 is CASSLGTGGRYEQYF. DNA for the CDR3: TGTGCCAGCAGTTTAGGGACAGGGGGTAGGTACGAGCAGTACTTC.

This clone was observed once. The rearrangement uses TRBV30 and TRBJ1-5; D possibly corresponds to TRBD1 (5 bases). Trimming stripped 5 bases from V and 7 bases from J, with 15 bases between. This CDR3 contains 13 residues. The germline V gene encodes CDR1 GTSNPN and CDR2 SVGIG (reference sequence). CDR3 in amino acids: CAWGGGAGQPQHF. CDR3 nucleotides: TGTGCCTGGGGGGGAGGGGCCGGGCAGCCCCAGCATTTT.

As regards this clone: The same CDR3 is also encoded by other DNA sequences in this sample. The rearrangement joins TRBV7-9 to TRBJ1-1; no reliable D call. The CDR3 contains 13 residues. Between the trimmed V and J ends, which lost 2 bases and 0 bases, there was a span of 4 bases. Germline V lookup: CDR1 SEHNR, CDR2 FQNEAQ (reference sequence). The CDR3 spells CASSLSVNTEAFF. The DNA for the CDR3 is TGTGCCAGCAGCTTAAGCGTGAACACTGAAGCTTTCTTT. Using reference TRBV7-9 and TRBJ1-1 for the parts outside the CDR3, the full variable domain is DTGVSQNPRHKITKRGQNVTFRCDPISEHNRLYWYRQTLGQGPEFLTYFQNEAQLEKSRLLSDRFSAERPKGSFSTLEIQRTEQGDSAMYLCASSLSVNTEAFFGQGTRLTVV.

The V and J genes are TRBV5-1 and TRBJ1-1; D is unresolved. CDR1 SGHRS and CDR2 YFSETQ come from the germline V gene. CDR3 length equals 13 residues. V was shortened by 0 bases and J by 10 bases, with 13 bases between the two germline ends. The CDR3: CASSLATLTGAFF. CDR3 nucleotide sequence: TGCGCCAGCAGCTTGGCCACCCTAACCGGAGCTTTCTTT.

This chain connects TRBV5-6 to TRBJ2-2, with TRBD2 matching 8 bases. V was clipped by 6 bases and J by 2 bases; unmatched bases: 3. Germline V gene data show CDR1 as SGHDT and CDR2 as YYEEEE. The CDR3 is 14 residues long. The CDR3 is CASKLAANTGELFF. The CDR3 DNA reads as TGTGCCAGCAAACTAGCGGCCAACACCGGGGAGCTGTTTTTT.

This chain joins TRBV7-9 and TRBJ2-5; 8 nucleotides agree with TRBD2. Trimming removed 4 bases from V and 7 bases from J; junction bases left unmatched: 8. CDR3 size: 14 residues. Germline values: CDR1 SEHNR, CDR2 FQNEAQ (reference sequence). The CDR3 reads CASSSPGLELTQYF. The DNA of the CDR3 is TGTGCCAGCAGCTCTCCGGGACTAGAACTGACCCAGTACTTC.

CDR3 sequence reads: CASRGGVGTYEQYF. The CDR3 DNA reads TGTGCCAGCCGAGGGGGGGTCGGAACCTACGAGCAGTACTTC. This chain links TRBV28 with TRBJ2-7; TRBD2 is a possible D gene (7 bases). Trimming shortened V by 8 bases and J by 2 bases, and 16 bases separated the two germline ends. Looked up from germline, CDR1 is MDHEN and CDR2 is SYDVKM. The CDR3 contains 14 residues.

The chain carries TRBV19 and TRBJ2-1; no firm D call. CDR3 size: 13 residues. Germline values: CDR1 LNHDA, CDR2 SQIVND (reference sequence). Deletions cut 1 base from V and 4 bases from J, with 5 bases between. CDR3 nucleotide sequence: TGTGCCAGTAGTATAGGGGCTTACAATGAGCAGTTCTTC. Its protein product is CASSIGAYNEQFF.

CDR3 nucleotide sequence: TGTGCCAGTAGCTCGGGACAGGCTTCATATGGCTACACCTTC. Translating it yields CASSSGQASYGYTF. The chain links TRBV28 to TRBJ1-2; 8 bases are shared with TRBD1. The V and J ends lost 9 bases and 5 bases, in that order; junction bases with no gene match: 11. The CDR3 runs to 14 residues. Germline assignment: CDR1 MDHEN and CDR2 SYDVKM.

This clone was counted only a few times. The chain has TRBV30 and TRBJ1-6; the D gene is possibly TRBD1 (6 bases). V lost 0 bases and J lost 5, with 20 bases in between. The CDR3 runs 18 residues. Germline values: CDR1 GTSNPN, CDR2 SVGIG (reference sequence). DNA for the CDR3: TGTGCCTGGAGTGTCGGCACAGGGAGAGGATCGGATAATTCACCCCTCCACTTT. Its translation is CAWSVGTGRGSDNSPLHF.

The chain couples TRBV6-6 to TRBJ2-4; 8 bases map to TRBD2. Germline CDR1 and CDR2: MNHNY and SVGAGI (reference sequence). CDR3 length: 13 amino acids. Trimming cost V 8 bases and J 2 bases; bases outside gene matches: 2. This CDR3 is CASAGGSKNIQYF. The CDR3 DNA follows: TGTGCCAGCGCGGGAGGTTCCAAAAACATTCAGTACTTC.

The chain links TRBV23-1 to TRBJ2-7; D is unclear. TRBV23-1 is noted as an ORF with a role that remains uncertain. This CDR3 spans 12 amino acids. V gave up 7 bases and J gave up 3 bases, with 10 bases separating them. CDR3 residues: CASTTAHYEQYF. CDR3 nucleotide sequence: TGCGCCAGCACAACAGCTCACTACGAGCAGTACTTC.

This chain joins TRBV14 and TRBJ2-2; D is uncertain. Germline loops: CDR1 SGHDN, CDR2 FVKESK. The length of the CDR3 is 14 residues. V was trimmed by 1 base and J by 6 bases, leaving 9 bases between them. The CDR3 region is CASSQASLSGELFF. CDR3 in DNA: TGTGCCAGCAGCCAAGCTTCACTATCCGGGGAGCTGTTTTTT.

V is TRBV27 and J is TRBJ2-2; TRBD1 might be the D (6 bases). Between the trimmed V and J ends, which lost 7 bases and 5 bases, there was a span of 17 bases. This CDR3 comprises 15 residues. CDR1 is MNHEY, CDR2 SMNVEV, per germline (reference sequence). The CDR3 protein is CASTPWGLGTGELFF. DNA of the CDR3: TGTGCCAGCACCCCATGGGGGCTAGGGACCGGGGAGCTGTTTTTT.

DNA for the CDR3: TGTGCCAGTAGTAGGACAGGGGGAACCGGGGAGCTGTTTTTT. Amino acid sequence: CASSRTGGTGELFF. This sequence joins TRBV19 and TRBJ2-2, with TRBD1 identical over 10 bases. With V trimmed by 4 bases and J by 5 bases, 1 base remained unmatched. This CDR3 spans 14 amino acids. Germline V gene lookup returns CDR1 LNHDA and CDR2 SQIVND (reference sequence).

This clone was detected a few times. The chain has TRBV4-1 and TRBJ1-5; D gene uncertain. Per germline, CDR1 MGHRA and CDR2 YSYEKL. V lost 0 bases to trimming and J lost 4 bases, with 10 bases between them. This CDR3 comprises 15 residues. CDR3 bases: TGCGCCAGCAGCCAAGAGGTCAGTCATAATCAGCCCCAGCATTTT. Translated, it gives CASSQEVSHNQPQHF.

The chain couples TRBV4-3 to TRBJ2-3; 10 nucleotides agree with TRBD1. The V gene end was trimmed by 0 bases and the J gene end by 5 bases; junction bases not matched to a gene: 8. The germline V gene has CDR1 LGHNA and CDR2 YSLEER. The CDR3 is made up of 17 amino acids. The CDR3 nucleotides read TGCGCCAGCAGCCAAGATACGGACAGGGGGAAGAGAGATACGCAGTATTTT. This gives the protein CASSQDTDRGKRDTQYF.

V and J are TRBV4-1 and TRBJ1-4, with a tentative D call TRBD1 (5 bases). V lost 0 bases, J lost 8 bases, and 16 bases lay in between. This CDR3 contains 16 residues. Germline CDR1 MGHRA, CDR2 YSYEKL. The CDR3: CASSQDQGREGEKLFF. Here the CDR3 DNA reads TGCGCCAGCAGCCAAGATCAGGGAAGGGAGGGCGAAAAACTGTTTTTT.

The rearrangement links TRBV14 to TRBJ2-1, with 11 bases aligning to TRBD2. Trimming removed 4 bases from V and 10 bases from J; junction bases left unmatched: 3. Germline V CDR1 and CDR2: SGHDN, FVKESK. CDR3 length: 13 amino acids. Here the CDR3 DNA reads TGTGCCAGCAGCCCCCGACTAGCGGGGGAGCAGTTCTTC. Translating it yields CASSPRLAGEQFF.